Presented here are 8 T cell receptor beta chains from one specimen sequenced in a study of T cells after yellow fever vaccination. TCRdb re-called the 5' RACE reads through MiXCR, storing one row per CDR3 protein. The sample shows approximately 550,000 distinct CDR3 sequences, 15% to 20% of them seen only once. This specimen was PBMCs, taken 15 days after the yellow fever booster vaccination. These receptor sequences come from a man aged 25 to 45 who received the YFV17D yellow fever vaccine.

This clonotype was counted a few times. The CDR3 region has the DNA TGCAGTGCTAGAGGCGGGACAGGGTTCTACGAGCAGTACTTC. It codes for CSARGGTGFYEQYF. The rearrangement links TRBV20-1 to TRBJ2-7; 9 bases are shared with TRBD1. J lost 3 bases, V lost 1 base, and 4 bases had no gene match. The germline V gene has CDR1 DFQATT and CDR2 SNEGSKA (reference sequence). The CDR3 is 14 residues long.

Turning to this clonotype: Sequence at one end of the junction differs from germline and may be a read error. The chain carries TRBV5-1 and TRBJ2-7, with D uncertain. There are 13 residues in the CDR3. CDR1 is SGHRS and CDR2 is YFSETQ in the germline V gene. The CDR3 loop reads CASSLEGLAVWDF. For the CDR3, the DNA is TGCGCCAGCAGCTTGGAGGGCCTTGCCGTCTGGGACTTC. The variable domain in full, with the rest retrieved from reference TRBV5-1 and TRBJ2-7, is KAGVTQTPRYLIKTRGQQVTLSCSPISGHRSVSWYQQTPGQGLQFLFEYFSETQRNKGNFPGRFSGRQFSNSRSEMNVSTLELGDSALYLCASSLEGLAVWDFGPGTRLTVT.

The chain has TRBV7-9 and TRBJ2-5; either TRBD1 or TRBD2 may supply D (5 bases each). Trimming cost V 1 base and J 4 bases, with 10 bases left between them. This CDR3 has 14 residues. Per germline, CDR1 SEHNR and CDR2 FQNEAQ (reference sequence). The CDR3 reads CASSLVSGTETQYF. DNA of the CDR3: TGTGCCAGCAGCTTAGTTTCCGGGACAGAGACCCAGTACTTC.

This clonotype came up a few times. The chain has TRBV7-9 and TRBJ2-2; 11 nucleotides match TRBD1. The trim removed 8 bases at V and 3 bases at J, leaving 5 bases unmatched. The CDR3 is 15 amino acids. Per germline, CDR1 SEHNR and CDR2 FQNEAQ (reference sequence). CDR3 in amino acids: CASGGQGAYTGELFF. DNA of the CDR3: TGTGCCAGCGGAGGACAGGGGGCTTACACCGGGGAGCTGTTTTTT.

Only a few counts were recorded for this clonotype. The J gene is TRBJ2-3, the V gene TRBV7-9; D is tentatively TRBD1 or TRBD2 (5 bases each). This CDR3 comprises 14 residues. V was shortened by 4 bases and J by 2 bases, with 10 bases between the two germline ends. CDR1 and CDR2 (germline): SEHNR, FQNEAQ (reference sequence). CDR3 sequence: CASSYWGNTDTQYF. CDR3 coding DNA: TGTGCCAGCAGCTACTGGGGGAACACAGATACGCAGTATTTT. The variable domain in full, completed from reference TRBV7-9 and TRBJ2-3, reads DTGVSQNPRHKITKRGQNVTFRCDPISEHNRLYWYRQTLGQGPEFLTYFQNEAQLEKSRLLSDRFSAERPKGSFSTLEIQRTEQGDSAMYLCASSYWGNTDTQYFGPGTRLTVL.

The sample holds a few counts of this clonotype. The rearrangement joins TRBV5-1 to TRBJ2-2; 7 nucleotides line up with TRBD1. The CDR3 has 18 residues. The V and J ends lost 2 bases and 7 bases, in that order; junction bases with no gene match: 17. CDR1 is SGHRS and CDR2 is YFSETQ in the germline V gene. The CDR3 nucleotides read TGCGCCAGCAGCTTCCAACCCCTAGAGACAGGGTTTGGCGGGGAGCTGTTTTTT. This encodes CASSFQPLETGFGGELFF.

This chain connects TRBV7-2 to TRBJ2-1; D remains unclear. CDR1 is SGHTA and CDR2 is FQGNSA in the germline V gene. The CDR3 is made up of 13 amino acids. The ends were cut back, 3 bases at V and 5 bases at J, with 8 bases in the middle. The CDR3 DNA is TGTGCCAGCAGCTTCCGGGTGGACAATGAGCAGTTCTTC. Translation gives CASSFRVDNEQFF.

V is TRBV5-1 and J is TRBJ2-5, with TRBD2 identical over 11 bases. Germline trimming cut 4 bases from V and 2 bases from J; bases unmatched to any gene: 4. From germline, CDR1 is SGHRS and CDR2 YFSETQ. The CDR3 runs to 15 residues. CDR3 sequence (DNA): TGCGCCAGCAGCGGGGGACTAGCGGTTCAAGAGACCCAGTACTTC. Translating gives CASSGGLAVQETQYF. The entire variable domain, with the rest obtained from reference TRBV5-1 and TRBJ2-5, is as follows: KAGVTQTPRYLIKTRGQQVTLSCSPISGHRSVSWYQQTPGQGLQFLFEYFSETQRNKGNFPGRFSGRQFSNSRSEMNVSTLELGDSALYLCASSGGLAVQETQYFGPGTRLLVL.